This T cell receptor (beta chain) was retrieved from a study of beta chain features in type 1 diabetes. Notes on the study in general: Moderate but significant shortening of TCRB CDR3s was recorded in all four CD4+ subsets from Type 1 diabetes patients. The study found fewer insertions and more deletions at VDJ junctions in type 1 diabetes patients.

A remark on this clone: Its specificity is unknown.

cDNA synthesis used the whole RNA isolate, giving expressed TCRB sequences. The assay was immunoSEQ multiplex PCR, and TCRdb's table has in-frame clones only and misses some. The sample has 640,000 or so clones; more than 12% are singletons. The sample consisted of naive CD4+ T cells from blood. The receptor comes from a man aged 18 to 35 with type 1 diabetes.

CDR3 amino acids: CASSVVQGGATEAFF. CDR3 coding DNA: TGTGCCAGCAGCGTGGTACAGGGGGGCGCGACTGAAGCTTTCTTT. The chain links TRBV7-9 to TRBJ1-1; 8 bases match TRBD1. The V and J ends lost 5 bases and 5 bases, in that order; junction bases with no gene match: 10. The CDR3 contains 15 residues. Germline CDR1 reads SEHNR; CDR2 reads FQNEAQ (reference sequence).